The present T cell receptor (beta chain) was sequenced within a study of neurological immune-mediated disorders (dated by TCRdb to about 2019). About the full investigation: Among the roughly 34 multiple sclerosis patients, relapsing-remitting MS was present in around 31 and secondary progressive MS was present in 3. The cohort was made up of approximately 69 subjects, consisting of 14 HAM/TSP patients, roughly 35 multiple sclerosis patients and 20 healthy controls. The roughly 100 TCR-beta libraries included longitudinal samples, technical triplicates and paired sorted CD4+ and CD8+ T-cell subsets alongside PBMC samples. The study compared peripheral blood TCR-beta repertoires of HTLV-I-associated myelopathy (HAM/TSP) patients, multiple sclerosis patients and healthy controls using UMI-based sequencing. The research as a whole found: No clinical or MRI features were associated with the MS cluster, and the authors said that larger cohorts are needed. The highest TCR clonal expansion was observed in HAM/TSP patients, whereas the lowest was observed in MS patients, even when compared with healthy controls. In phylogenetic analysis, the repertoires of 18 of 34 MS patients grouped into a cluster of related CDR3 sequences, which suggests a possible signature at the repertoire level. Expanded clones from different subjects shared no identical CDR3 amino acid sequences, which suggests that TCR-beta repertoires were private in all groups.

For unsorted PBMC libraries, 2 million PBMCs were used after storage in RNAlater at -80 degrees C until RNA extraction. Multiple sclerosis patients were enrolled in a US clinical protocol evaluating disease progression by magnetic resonance imaging. Peripheral blood underwent Ficoll-Hypaque density gradient centrifugation to isolate PBMCs, which were then cryopreserved in liquid nitrogen. To synthesize cDNA, template-switch 5'RACE was performed with a primer carrying a 10-nucleotide random unique molecular identifier so that each TCR transcript was tagged. Each sequencing run produced over 190 million TCR-beta sequences covering 15-18 subjects. The RNeasy kit was used for extraction of total RNA. TCR-beta VDJ regions were amplified with primers for the TCR constant region and the 5'RACE anchor, using the KAPA Real-time Library Amplification kit. Sample indexes and Illumina adaptors were added in a first PCR, and a second PCR then increased library yield. After Ampure bead purification, the roughly 650 bp TCR product was size-selected on a 2% E-gel SizeSelection system. Before pooling, libraries had their quality checked on a Bioanalyzer, their concentration measured with Qubit, and their quantity determined with the Kapa Library Quantification kit. An Illumina HiSeq 2500 sequenced the libraries paired-end 2 x 150 bp. To increase sequence diversity, about 25-30% phiX was spiked into each library pool. The authors' pipeline ran thus. Quality-filtered reads were processed with the UMI-based MiGEC pipeline, which removed over 75% of raw TCR sequences during error correction. VDJ genes were aligned to IMGT germline references, and each clonotype was defined by a unique CDR3 amino acid sequence together with V-J genes. Clonal expansion, Shannon diversity and CDR3 relatedness (CalcPairwiseDistances, ClusterSamples) were evaluated with VDJtools, and phylogenetic trees were built with CLCbio workbench. Using coefficient-of-variation modelling across technical triplicates, the study counted a clone as expanded if it had at least 8 unique UMIs. TCRdb reran the public reads through fastp at Q25 and MiXCR, keeping productive beta chains. For every CDR3 protein sequence, its rows merge into one entry that carries the most common genes and DNA. The V and J calls and clone size come from TCRdb's table, not from the authors' own analysis. This sample holds some 57,000 distinct CDR3 sequences; approximately 4.6% were observed only once. The top ten clonotypes cover around 3.5% of the sample.

Trimming at the junction amounts to 5 bases on V and 12 bases on J, and the germline ends lie 14 bases apart. CDR1 and CDR2 (MGHDK, SYGVNS) derive from the germline V gene. From the cysteine through the phenylalanine, the CDR3 covers 13 amino acids. Only the CDR3 DNA stays, 39 bases, in frame from base 1. This clonotype appeared many times. This receptor's antigen is unknown. No base quality information exists; no much larger clone differs at one position. This clonotype was obtained from a woman between 50 and 59 years old with multiple sclerosis. The V and J segments used are TRBV25-1 and TRBJ1-6; the D gene cannot be resolved reliably. Sequencing was performed on PBMCs. The CDR3 sequence is CASSLRGGKPLHF. The nucleotide sequence is given as TGTGCCAGCAGTCTACGGGGAGGTAAACCCCTCCACTTT.